The T cell receptor beta chain under discussion was sequenced for a study of cytomegalovirus exposure and HLA in healthy donors. This clone has only a few counts. The CDR3 totals 15 residues. Germline values: CDR1 MGHRA, CDR2 YSYEKL. The ends lost 2 bases at V and 7 bases at J; junction bases unmatched: 4. Primers: 60 Vbeta forward and 13 Jbeta reverse. Here immunoSEQ multiplex PCR was the method, and the copy in TCRdb shows in-frame clones only, minus some. Of 30,000 to 35,000 clones detected, 65% to 70% appear once; the ten largest clones hold about 9.5%. The chain carries TRBV4-1 and TRBJ1-4, with 10 nucleotides matching TRBD1. The source is a man between 35 and 55 years old in good health and CMV-seropositive. The sample taken for sequencing was PBMCs. The CDR3 here is CASSQPGTGVEKLFF. The CDR3 DNA sequence: TGCGCCAGCAGCCAACCAGGGACAGGGGTTGAAAAACTGTTTTTT.